These 20 T cell receptor beta chains were all obtained from the same sample, sequenced in a study of control samples from healthy donors and cancer patients. The table came from immunoSEQ multiplex PCR; TCRdb's copy has only in-frame clones and leaves some out. The table shows about 44,000 clones, with approximately 89% occurring only once. Source material: PBMCs. These receptors all stem from a woman in her sixties or seventies with lung cancer.

The genes are TRBV5-1 and TRBJ1-1, with a possible D match to TRBD1 (6 bases). The CDR3 is made up of 13 amino acids. The germline V gene encodes CDR1 SGHRS and CDR2 YFSETQ. Trimming took off 4 bases at V and 4 bases at J, with 11 bases between the two ends. The CDR3 DNA reads TGCGCCAGCAGCCTAACAGGGTCCACTGAAGCTTTCTTT. It encodes CASSLTGSTEAFF.

The rearrangement uses TRBV6-5 and TRBJ1-2, with D uncertain. This CDR3 has 14 residues. The V end was cut by 2 bases, the J end by 9 bases, with 16 bases between. CDR1 MNHEY and CDR2 SVGAGI come from the germline V gene. This CDR3 is CASSYRAAIGRYTF. The CDR3 DNA reads as TGTGCCAGCAGTTACCGGGCCGCCATCGGGCGCTACACCTTC.

The chain carries TRBV28 and TRBJ1-1; 7 bases are shared with TRBD1. Per the germline V gene, CDR1 is MDHEN and CDR2 is SYDVKM. The CDR3 has 17 residues. The V gene end was trimmed by 3 bases and the J gene end by 6 bases; junction bases not matched to a gene: 16. The CDR3 DNA is TGTGCCAGCAGTTTTTTATCAGGGGGATCGGTAAAGGCTGAAGCTTTCTTT. Translated: CASSFLSGGSVKAEAFF.

This clone was counted once. V gene TRBV9 combines with J gene TRBJ2-3, with a possible D match to TRBD2 (6 bases). Deletions cut 3 bases from V and 2 bases from J, with 13 bases between. CDR1 is SGDLS, CDR2 YYNGEE, per germline. The CDR3 has 15 amino acids. DNA of the CDR3: TGTGCCAGCAGCGCGGAGGGTCCCTTCACAGATACGCAGTATTTT. Translation gives CASSAEGPFTDTQYF.

On this clone itself: This same CDR3 is encoded by further DNA sequences in the sample. This chain links TRBV7-3 with TRBJ2-2; the D gene is possibly TRBD2 (6 bases). This CDR3 is built from 17 residues. V lost 4 bases and J lost 3, with 18 bases in between. Germline CDR1 reads SGHTA; CDR2 reads FQGTGA. This CDR3 is CASSSLGGRGYTGELFF. The CDR3 DNA reads as TGTGCCAGCAGCTCCCTGGGTGGGCGGGGATACACCGGGGAGCTGTTTTTT.

This sequence joins TRBV12-5 and TRBJ2-7; 9 nucleotides align to TRBD1. Germline CDR1 reads LGHNT; CDR2 reads FRNRAP. Trimming took 6 bases from V and 1 from J; bases not matched to a gene: 7. The CDR3 covers 15 residues. The CDR3 region is CASGTGTGRSYEQYF. The CDR3 coding sequence is TGTGCTAGTGGCACCGGGACAGGGAGGTCCTACGAGCAGTACTTC.

The chain has TRBV7-2 and TRBJ2-5; no clear D gene. Trimming shortened V by 7 bases and J by 2 bases, and 11 bases separated the two germline ends. CDR3 length equals 13 residues. Germline V CDR1 and CDR2: SGHTA, FQGNSA. CDR3 sequence reads: CASTLTGQETQYF. In DNA form, the CDR3 reads TGTGCCAGCACCCTTACCGGGCAAGAGACCCAGTACTTC. Full variable domain (remainder filled in from reference TRBV7-2 and TRBJ2-5): GAGVSQSPSNKVTEKGKDVELRCDPISGHTALYWYRQSLGQGLEFLIYFQGNSAPDKSGLPSDRFSAERTGGSVSTLTIQRTQQEDSAVYLCASTLTGQETQYFGPGTRLLVL.

In its sample, this clone was seen once. V gene TRBV30 combines with J gene TRBJ2-5, with D perhaps matching TRBD1 (6 bases). Per germline, CDR1 GTSNPN and CDR2 SVGIG (reference sequence). The CDR3 sequence is 12 residues long. V lost 5 bases and J 5 bases, leaving 12 bases between the germline ends. CDR3 sequence: CAWSTGSETQYF. DNA for the CDR3: TGTGCCTGGTCCACAGGGTCGGAGACCCAGTACTTC.

This clone was seen only a few times. This chain joins TRBV11-2 and TRBJ1-1; D unclear. This CDR3 has 14 amino acids. V was cut by 5 bases and J by 3 bases, with 13 bases left in between. Germline CDR1 SGHAT, CDR2 FQNNGV. This CDR3 is CASSPMLGYTEAFF. CDR3 sequence (DNA): TGTGCCAGCAGCCCGATGTTGGGGTACACTGAAGCTTTCTTT.

The chain combines TRBV27 with TRBJ2-5; D gene ambiguous. CDR3 length: 15 residues. Germline V gene lookup returns CDR1 MNHEY and CDR2 SMNVEV (reference sequence). V was clipped by 6 bases and J by 0 bases, with 14 bases between them. The CDR3 spells CASRRGPTNQETQYF. CDR3 in DNA: TGTGCCAGCAGGCGAGGACCCACGAACCAAGAGACCCAGTACTTC.

The chain carries TRBV23-1 and TRBJ1-1; D is unresolved. TRBV23-1 is designated an ORF whose function remains uncertain. Trimming cost V 6 bases and J 1 base, with 6 bases left between them. The CDR3 is 12 amino acids. The CDR3 loop reads CASSGRNTEAFF. CDR3 bases: TGCGCCAGCAGCGGACGGAACACTGAAGCTTTCTTT.

This clone showed up just once. The gene calls are TRBV10-3 and TRBJ2-1, with 7 bases that match TRBD1. J gave up 6 bases and V 9 bases, and 2 bases lay outside the gene matches. The V gene's germline CDR1 is ENHRY and CDR2 SYGVKD. The CDR3 extends over 11 amino acids. The CDR3 reads CAIWDSNEQFF. Here the CDR3 DNA reads TGTGCCATTTGGGACAGCAATGAGCAGTTCTTC.

V gene TRBV5-5 combines with J gene TRBJ2-1, with a possible D match to TRBD2 (6 bases). Germline lookup yields CDR1 SGHKS and CDR2 YYEKEE (reference sequence). The CDR3 length is 15 residues. Trimming removed 4 bases from V and 1 base from J, with 12 bases in between. Here the CDR3 reads CASSPTGGSYNEQFF. The CDR3 DNA is TGTGCCAGCAGCCCCACTGGGGGGTCCTACAATGAGCAGTTCTTC.

The chain combines TRBV28 with TRBJ2-1, with TRBD2 as a possible D gene (6 bases). The CDR3 runs to 16 residues. CDR1 and CDR2 (germline): MDHEN, SYDVKM. The V end lost 7 bases, the J end lost 0 bases, and 16 bases lay between the germline ends. CDR3 amino acids: CASTIDGLSSYNEQFF. The CDR3 coding sequence is TGTGCCAGCACCATTGATGGACTATCCTCCTACAATGAGCAGTTCTTC.

V is TRBV7-6 and J is TRBJ1-3, with D uncertain. Germline V gene data show CDR1 as SGHVS and CDR2 as FNYEAQ. V lost 1 base and J lost 0, with 10 bases in between. The CDR3 has 16 residues. CDR3 protein: CASSLDPGHSGNTIYF. CDR3 bases: TGTGCCAGCAGCTTAGATCCGGGCCACTCTGGAAACACCATATATTTT.

V and J are TRBV11-3 and TRBJ1-1, with no clear D. This CDR3 comprises 11 residues. Trimming removed 5 bases from V and 0 bases from J, with 1 base in between. Germline V gene data show CDR1 as SGHNT and CDR2 as YENEEA. CDR3 sequence: CASSVNTEAFF. Written as DNA, the CDR3 is TGTGCCAGCAGCGTGAACACTGAAGCTTTCTTT.

V and J are TRBV28 and TRBJ2-7; D is undetermined. CDR1 and CDR2 from the germline V gene are MDHEN and SYDVKM. CDR3 length: 14 amino acids. Trimming removed 4 bases at V and 3 bases at J, with 13 bases between. In nucleotides, the CDR3 is TGTGCCAGCAGTTCAACGGCTGTCCTCTACGAGCAGTACTTC. This translates into CASSSTAVLYEQYF. The full variable domain, its missing parts supplied by reference TRBV28 and TRBJ2-7, is DVKVTQSSRYLVKRTGEKVFLECVQDMDHENMFWYRQDPGLGLRLIYFSYDVKMKEKGDIPEGYSVSREKKERFSLILESASTNQTSMYLCASSSTAVLYEQYFGPGTRLTVT.

Concerning this clone: At one of its ends the junction is not consistent with the germline gene, which may arise from a read error. The V and J genes are TRBV6-6 and TRBJ1-2; D might be TRBD1 (6 bases). The germline gives CDR1 MNHNY, CDR2 SVGAGI (reference sequence). This CDR3 contains 13 residues. The CDR3 region is CATGAQANYGYTF. The DNA of the CDR3 is TGCGCCACGGGGGCTCAGGCGAACTATGGCTACACCTTC.

The gene calls are TRBV15 and TRBJ2-7; D is ambiguous. CDR1 is LNHNV, CDR2 YYDKDF, per germline (reference sequence). The V end lost 0 bases, the J end lost 4 bases, and 16 bases lay between the germline ends. The CDR3 totals 16 residues. In DNA form, the CDR3 reads TGTGCCACCAGCAGAGATAGGTTTTCTCAGAGGTACGAGCAGTACTTC. This encodes CATSRDRFSQRYEQYF.

This sequence joins TRBV30 and TRBJ2-1; D not certain. V gave up 5 bases and J gave up 7 bases, with 12 bases separating them. This CDR3 spans 12 amino acids. The germline gives CDR1 GTSNPN, CDR2 SVGIG (reference sequence). The CDR3 loop is CAWETSGNEQFF. The CDR3 nucleotides are TGTGCCTGGGAGACCTCTGGGAATGAGCAGTTCTTC.